The entry below gives a single TCR beta chain sequence along with its context. Its antigen is still unknown. No much larger clonotype is one base removed from it; base qualities were not supplied. The donors were some 39 Caucasian individuals from Russia, aged roughly 6 to 100 years, who were systemically healthy. Around 10 milliliters of peripheral blood were drawn from each donor into EDTA-treated Vacutainer tubes. Ficoll-Paque density-gradient centrifugation was used to isolate PBMCs, with at least 6.5 million per sample. Total RNA, at least 6 micrograms per sample, was extracted from PBMCs with Trizol reagent. For every donor, an aliquot of PBMCs went through flow cytometry to measure the percentages of naive CD45RAhigh/CD27high T cells. The sample belongs to a study of blood T cells in healthy people across ages (dated by TCRdb to the mid-2010s). Regarding the complete study: In model experiments, roughly one uniquely barcoded TCR beta cDNA molecule per two T cells was captured by template switching. To avoid experimental bias, donors of different ages were randomly spread across the sequencing lanes. The donors were divided into four age groups: young (average around 15 years), middle-aged (approximately 39), aged (about 62) and long-lived (82). Two additional independent replicas of 1 million unique cDNA reads from the same blood draw were analyzed for two donors (one aged 18 to 29 and one aged 80 or older). Using deep sequencing normalized with unique cDNA molecular identifiers, the study measured how TCR beta repertoire diversity changes with age. What the authors observed across the whole study: Compared with the aged group, the long-lived group had more naive CD4+ T cells, fewer expanded clones and increased TCR diversity, suggesting age selection. The percentage of naive T cells measured by flow cytometry correlated strongly with observed TCR beta diversity. As age increased, observed TCR beta diversity per million T cells dropped in a roughly linear way, and a significant reduction was already evident by age 40. Estimates of total diversity from one million sequenced T cells were regarded as lower bounds and underestimates. Since profiling was done on bulk unsorted PBMCs, naive and antigen-experienced compartments could not be conclusively compared. Because the CMV infection status of the donors was unknown, age-related changes in expanded clonotypes may potentially have been confounded.

Library generation was performed with 5' RACE. Sequenced using an Illumina HiSeq 2500. A second about 7 to 11 cycle PCR used a sample-barcoded 5' primer and a J-beta primer mix. A unique molecular identifier was introduced onto each TCR beta cDNA molecule by a template-switch 5' adaptor carrying 12 random nucleotides. At least 3 million CDR3-containing paired-end reads were obtained from each sample. First-strand cDNA synthesis was performed from all RNA using the Mint cDNA synthesis kit, with priming by a TRBC-specific oligonucleotide. Following uracil-DNA glycosylase treatment, a first 18-cycle PCR with universal primers M1SS and BC2_uni_R was performed on all cDNA. In the original analysis: For normalization, 1 million high-quality reads, each with a distinct molecular identifier, were randomly selected from each sample. Reads with shared molecular identifiers were discarded instead of being binned into consensus sequences. MiTCR, with a Q25 quality threshold and the strictest error-elimination algorithm, was used for CDR3 identification, clonotype clustering and error correction. A nonparametric unseen species model with Euler transformation was used to estimate lower-bound total TCR beta diversity. Using fastp at Q25 and MiXCR, TCRdb reprocessed the public reads and kept productive beta chains. For every CDR3 protein sequence, its rows merge into one entry that carries the most common genes and DNA. V and J calls and clone size were set by TCRdb, not the authors. This sample holds about a million distinct CDR3 sequences; 45% to 60% were observed only once. The ten biggest clones cover over 20% of the sample.

From the cysteine through the phenylalanine, the CDR3 covers 15 amino acids. The sequence is cut down to CDR3 DNA, 45 bases in frame from base 1. Trimming removed 5 bases from V and 3 bases from J; the gene matches leave 8 bases unexplained. Taken from the germline V gene (reference sequence), the CDR1 and CDR2 loops are DFQATT and SNEGSKA. The material sequenced was blood. This chain joins TRBV20-1 to TRBJ2-1; TRBD2 matches 9 bases in the middle. This clonotype originated in a woman in her sixties in good health. The sequenced DNA is TGCAGTGCTGGGGAACTAGCGGGTCGCTACAATGAGCAGTTCTTC. The translation is CSAGELAGRYNEQFF.